One and the same sample provided the 17 T cell receptor beta chains below, sequenced in a study of shared clonotypes between healthy human individuals. Some clones are missing from TCRdb's copy, which holds only in-frame ones; the method was immunoSEQ multiplex PCR. This table has 500,000 or so clones, about 96% appearing once. Sequencing input: naive CD4+ T cells sorted from blood. Documented subset: CD45RA+ positively selected. These receptors came from a woman aged 25 to 39 in good health.

The genes are TRBV16 and TRBJ2-1, with a tentative D call TRBD1 (5 bases). V shed 2 bases and J shed 2 bases, with 16 bases lying between them. The CDR3 runs to 17 residues. Germline CDR1 reads KGHSY; CDR2 reads FQNENV. CDR3: CASSQKSGIRAYNEQFF. Written as DNA, the CDR3 is TGTGCCAGCAGCCAAAAGTCAGGGATTCGGGCCTACAATGAGCAGTTCTTC.

The chain combines TRBV18 with TRBJ2-3, with a tentative D call TRBD2 (6 bases). The CDR3 loop spans 14 amino acids. Trimming cost V 6 bases and J 6 bases, with 16 bases left between them. CDR1 KGHSH and CDR2 LQKENI come from the germline V gene. CDR3 sequence (DNA): TGTGCCAGCTCCAGGGCAGGGACTCAGGATACGCAGTATTTT. This translates into CASSRAGTQDTQYF.

This sequence joins TRBV6-5 and TRBJ1-3; D not certain. The germline V gene has CDR1 MNHEY and CDR2 SVGAGI. V gave up 4 bases and J gave up 3 bases, with 10 bases separating them. The CDR3 has 14 residues. CDR3 nucleotide sequence: TGTGCCAGCAGTTTCCAAAAGGGTGGAAACACCATATATTTT. This encodes CASSFQKGGNTIYF.

The V and J genes are TRBV7-9 and TRBJ1-2; D gene ambiguous. V was pared by 11 bases and J by 8 bases, with 18 bases between. The CDR3 has 12 residues. Germline values: CDR1 SEHNR, CDR2 FQNEAQ (reference sequence). The CDR3, as DNA: TGTGCCCTGGGCGACGTGCCTAGAGGCTACACCTTC. It codes for CALGDVPRGYTF. Drawing the rest from reference TRBV7-9 and TRBJ1-2, the complete variable domain is DTGVSQNPRHKITKRGQNVTFRCDPISEHNRLYWYRQTLGQGPEFLTYFQNEAQLEKSRLLSDRFSAERPKGSFSTLEIQRTEQGDSAMYLCALGDVPRGYTFGSGTRLTVV.

This sequence joins TRBV28 and TRBJ2-7; 7 bases line up with TRBD2. The CDR3 has 16 residues. The V segment lost 6 bases and the J segment 5 bases; nucleotides outside the gene matches: 16. Germline V gives CDR1 MDHEN, CDR2 SYDVKM. The CDR3 protein is CASSLLSGAGDDEQYF. The CDR3 nucleotides are TGTGCCAGCAGCCTTCTATCGGGCGCGGGAGATGACGAGCAGTACTTC.

This rearrangement joins TRBV27 to TRBJ1-6, with 9 bases that match TRBD1. Unmatched junction bases numbered 7, after V lost 4 bases and J lost 0 bases. Germline CDR1 reads MNHEY; CDR2 reads SMNVEV (reference sequence). This CDR3 has 18 amino acids. The CDR3 reads CASSYTGGSSSYNSPLHF. The CDR3 DNA sequence: TGTGCCAGCAGTTACACAGGGGGCTCGAGCTCCTATAATTCACCCCTCCACTTT.

V and J are TRBV18 and TRBJ2-1, with D possibly TRBD1 on 5 matching bases. V lost 3 bases, J lost 4 bases, and 13 bases lay in between. The CDR3 extends over 15 amino acids. The V gene's germline CDR1 is KGHSH and CDR2 LQKENI. CDR3 sequence (DNA): TGTGCCAGCTCACCCTTGGGGCAGGGATACAATGAGCAGTTCTTC. Translation gives CASSPLGQGYNEQFF.

This rearrangement joins TRBV6-1 to TRBJ2-1, with D unresolved. Germline V gene data show CDR1 as MNHNS and CDR2 as SASEGT. The CDR3 covers 11 residues. The V gene lost 5 bases and the J gene lost 4 bases, with 3 bases spanning the gap. DNA for the CDR3: TGTGCCAGCAGTCTATACAATGAGCAGTTCTTC. Protein product: CASSLYNEQFF.

V and J are TRBV7-3 and TRBJ1-2; TRBD1 might be the D (6 bases). The V gene's germline CDR1 is SGHTA and CDR2 FQGTGA. Trimming took off 2 bases at V and 4 bases at J, with 14 bases between the two ends. The CDR3 consists of 15 residues. In nucleotides, the CDR3 is TGTGCCAGCAGCTTAGTTCGGGGGCCGGCCTATGGCTACACCTTC. It yields the protein CASSLVRGPAYGYTF.

V is TRBV5-1 and J is TRBJ2-5; perhaps TRBD2 as D (6 bases). With the DNA end fitting TRBJ2-7 better, the J assignment may be wrong. Germline CDR1 reads SGHRS; CDR2 reads YFSETQ. The CDR3 has 15 amino acids. CDR3 nucleotides: TGCGCCAGCAGCTTGGCAGTTGGGCGGGGCTACGAGCAGTACTTC. Its translation is CASSLAVGRGYEQYF.

This chain uses TRBV5-1 with TRBJ2-1, with 8 bases identical to TRBD2. Germline V gene sequence: CDR1 SGHRS, CDR2 YFSETQ. CDR3 length: 16 amino acids. V was pared by 2 bases and J by 5 bases, with 9 bases of the junction left unmatched. The CDR3 sequence is CASSLTAGTSNNEQFF. DNA of the CDR3: TGCGCCAGCAGCTTAACCGCCGGGACTAGTAACAATGAGCAGTTCTTC.

The V and J genes are TRBV15 and TRBJ1-1; D is unclear. V shed 0 bases and J shed 5 bases, with 7 bases lying between them. Germline CDR1 reads LNHNV; CDR2 reads YYDKDF (reference sequence). This CDR3 region has 13 residues. The CDR3: CATSRDLGTEAFF. The CDR3 nucleotides are TGTGCCACCAGCAGAGATCTGGGAACTGAAGCTTTCTTT.

This clone was detected once. The V call is TRBV5-1, the J call TRBJ2-6, with D unresolved. The CDR3 has 17 amino acids. The germline V gene encodes CDR1 SGHRS and CDR2 YFSETQ. The V end was cut by 4 bases, the J end by 0 bases, with 14 bases between. The DNA of the CDR3 is TGCGCCAGCAGCCCAATTGGGCGCTCCTCTGGGGCCAACGTCCTGACTTTC. Protein sequence: CASSPIGRSSGANVLTF.

The genes are TRBV4-1 and TRBJ1-1; D gene uncertain. CDR1 MGHRA and CDR2 YSYEKL come from the germline V gene. Trimming took off 0 bases at V and 7 bases at J, with 12 bases between the two ends. The CDR3 loop spans 14 amino acids. The CDR3 is CASSQDPDRNEAFF. CDR3 in DNA: TGCGCCAGCAGCCAAGATCCCGACCGTAATGAAGCTTTCTTT.

The chain joins TRBV6-5 to TRBJ2-7, with 7 bases fitting TRBD1. The CDR3 runs 14 residues. Trimming at V came to 6 bases and at J to 6 bases, leaving 11 bases not matched to a gene. Per the germline V gene, CDR1 is MNHEY and CDR2 is SVGAGI. In nucleotides, the CDR3 is TGTGCCAGCAGCCCAGGACAGGTAGGATTCGAGCAGTACTTC. Its translation: CASSPGQVGFEQYF.

The chain joins TRBV15 to TRBJ1-5, with D maybe TRBD1 (5 bases). Germline V gene lookup returns CDR1 LNHNV and CDR2 YYDKDF (reference sequence). V was shortened by 2 bases and J by 2 bases, with 13 bases between the two germline ends. The CDR3 runs to 16 residues. The CDR3 reads CATSRRGPNGNQPQHF. The CDR3 DNA follows: TGTGCCACCAGCAGAAGGGGACCTAACGGCAATCAGCCCCAGCATTTT. Combining the CDR3 with reference TRBV15 and TRBJ1-5 gives the whole variable domain DAMVIQNPRYQVTQFGKPVTLSCSQTLNHNVMYWYQQKSSQAPKLLFHYYDKDFNNEADTPDNFQSRRPNTSFCFLDIRSPGLGDTAMYLCATSRRGPNGNQPQHFGDGTRLSIL.

The chain carries TRBV18 and TRBJ2-2, with TRBD2 identical over 15 bases. The CDR3 sequence is 17 residues long. Germline lookup yields CDR1 KGHSH and CDR2 LQKENI. V lost 0 bases and J lost 5; bases outside the gene matches: 1. CDR3: CASSPPGLAGGTGELFF. In nucleotides, the CDR3 is TGTGCCAGCTCACCACCGGGACTAGCGGGAGGTACCGGGGAGCTGTTTTTT.